The 24 T cell receptor beta chains below come from one sample, sequenced in a study of cytomegalovirus exposure and HLA in healthy donors. The repertoire was sequenced with immunoSEQ multiplex PCR; TCRdb's copy has only in-frame clones and lacks some. The table has some 66,000 clones, 95% to 98% seen once. The sequenced sample consisted of PBMCs. These receptors originate from a woman aged 18 to 35 in good health and CMV-seropositive.

The rearrangement links TRBV11-2 to TRBJ1-2; a possible D gene is TRBD1 (5 bases). V was shortened by 1 base and J by 8 bases, with 17 bases between the two germline ends. CDR1 and CDR2 from the germline V gene are SGHAT and FQNNGV. The CDR3 runs to 15 residues. CDR3 residues: CASSLALREVGGYTF. CDR3 coding DNA: TGTGCCAGCAGCTTAGCCCTCAGGGAGGTTGGGGGCTACACCTTC.

This sequence joins TRBV19 and TRBJ2-2, with TRBD2 identical over 12 bases. Trimming at V came to 6 bases and at J to 9 bases, leaving 8 bases not matched to a gene. The CDR3 has 15 residues. Germline V gene lookup returns CDR1 LNHDA and CDR2 SQIVND (reference sequence). CDR3 sequence: CASRDGLAGPRELFF. Written as DNA, the CDR3 is TGTGCCAGTAGAGACGGACTAGCGGGACCTAGGGAGCTGTTTTTT.

The rearrangement uses TRBV6-1 and TRBJ2-1; 10 nucleotides align to TRBD2. CDR3 size: 15 residues. Germline V gene lookup returns CDR1 MNHNS and CDR2 SASEGT. V lost 6 bases to trimming and J lost 8 bases; unmatched junction nucleotides: 10. In DNA form, the CDR3 reads TGTGCCAGCAGATTATCTAGCGGGAGTCTCTATGAGCAGTTCTTC. Residues: CASRLSSGSLYEQFF.

The chain combines TRBV30 with TRBJ1-5; D remains unclear. V was pared by 2 bases and J by 4 bases, with 12 bases between. The CDR3 extends over 14 amino acids. Germline V gene sequence: CDR1 GTSNPN, CDR2 SVGIG (reference sequence). The CDR3 DNA reads TGTGCCTGGAGTAGTGGGCCCTTAAATCAGCCCCAGCATTTT. The encoded protein is CAWSSGPLNQPQHF.

The CDR3 sequence: CASSSDKNTGELFF. The CDR3 region has the DNA TGCGCCAGCAGCTCAGACAAGAACACCGGGGAGCTGTTTTTT. The J gene is TRBJ2-2, the V gene TRBV5-1; D is unresolved. CDR1 and CDR2 from the germline V gene are SGHRS and YFSETQ. The germline V and J ends were trimmed by 3 bases and 1 base, with 7 bases remaining between them. The CDR3 extends over 14 amino acids.

The V and J genes are TRBV2 and TRBJ1-1; D is unclear. Germline V gene data show CDR1 as SNHLY and CDR2 as FYNNEI. The CDR3 consists of 14 residues. The germline V and J ends were trimmed by 3 bases and 4 bases, with 12 bases remaining between them. The CDR3 spells CASSDTGSGTEAFF. The CDR3 bases are TGTGCCAGCAGTGATACTGGATCGGGCACTGAAGCTTTCTTT.

This rearrangement joins TRBV28 to TRBJ2-7; 7 bases fit TRBD2. The CDR3 extends over 15 amino acids. CDR1 is MDHEN and CDR2 is SYDVKM in the germline V gene. V gave up 2 bases and J gave up 4 bases; unmatched junction bases: 8. The CDR3 sequence: CASSLSGVSYYEQYF. Here the CDR3 DNA reads TGTGCCAGCAGTTTAAGCGGGGTGTCTTATTACGAGCAGTACTTC. Together with reference TRBV28 and TRBJ2-7, the CDR3 gives the full variable domain: DVKVTQSSRYLVKRTGEKVFLECVQDMDHENMFWYRQDPGLGLRLIYFSYDVKMKEKGDIPEGYSVSREKKERFSLILESASTNQTSMYLCASSLSGVSYYEQYFGPGTRLTVT.

The count of this clone is one. The chain is built from TRBV23-1 and TRBJ2-1; 10 bases agree with TRBD2. TRBV23-1 falls under the ORF class, with uncertain function. CDR3 length equals 18 residues. The ends lost 0 bases at V and 0 bases at J; junction bases unmatched: 5. CDR3 residues: CASSQSTSGTLSYNEQFF. CDR3 sequence (DNA): TGCGCCAGCAGTCAATCAACTAGCGGGACTCTCTCCTACAATGAGCAGTTCTTC.

Points on this clone: One junction end disagrees with the germline gene, perhaps due to a read error. The V call is TRBV15, the J call TRBJ2-1; 11 nucleotides match TRBD2. Germline CDR1 and CDR2: LNHNV and YYDKDF (reference sequence). CDR3 length equals 17 residues. CDR3 residues: CATSGERRASGRNEQFF. The DNA for the CDR3 is TGTGCCACCAGCGGAGAAAGGAGGGCTAGCGGGAGGAATGAGCAGTTCTTC.

The V call is TRBV28, the J call TRBJ2-7, with a tentative D call TRBD1 (6 bases). There are 15 residues in the CDR3. Germline V gives CDR1 MDHEN, CDR2 SYDVKM. V lost 3 bases to trimming and J lost 4 bases, with 16 bases between them. CDR3 protein: CASSFGRGQGYEQYF. CDR3 bases: TGTGCCAGCAGTTTTGGCAGGGGACAAGGATACGAGCAGTACTTC.

The chain has TRBV2 and TRBJ2-3, with TRBD2 identical over 8 bases. The CDR3 length is 14 residues. The V gene end was trimmed by 8 bases and the J gene end by 0 bases; junction bases not matched to a gene: 4. Germline V gene sequence: CDR1 SNHLY, CDR2 FYNNEI. The CDR3 sequence: CASARGGSTDTQYF. The CDR3 DNA reads TGTGCCAGCGCCCGGGGGGGGAGCACAGATACGCAGTATTTT.

The V gene is TRBV6-5, the J gene TRBJ1-2; possibly TRBD1 for D (5 bases). Trimming left V 2 bases short and J 4 bases short, with 11 bases between. CDR3 length equals 14 residues. Per the germline V gene, CDR1 is MNHEY and CDR2 is SVGAGI. This chain's CDR3 is CASSYDVTVYGYTF. The CDR3 coding sequence is TGTGCCAGCAGTTACGATGTGACAGTCTATGGCTACACCTTC.

V gene TRBV28 combines with J gene TRBJ1-5, with D unclear. The CDR3 consists of 12 residues. Per the germline V gene, CDR1 is MDHEN and CDR2 is SYDVKM. V gave up 2 bases and J gave up 7 bases, with 6 bases separating them. CDR3 DNA sequence: TGTGCCAGCAGTTTAGATACACAGCCCCAGCATTTT. Translated: CASSLDTQPQHF.

This clone was recorded only once. V and J are TRBV9 and TRBJ2-1, with 7 bases fitting TRBD2. Per germline, CDR1 SGDLS and CDR2 YYNGEE. The CDR3 covers 15 residues. J was trimmed by 4 bases and V by 1 base; bases with no gene match: 5. DNA of the CDR3: TGTGCCAGCAGCGTACGGCTAGCGGATTACAATGAGCAGTTCTTC. Encoded protein: CASSVRLADYNEQFF. The full variable domain, completed using reference TRBV9 and TRBJ2-1, is DSGVTQTPKHLITATGQRVTLRCSPRSGDLSVYWYQQSLDQGLQFLIQYYNGEERAKGNILERFSAQQFPDLHSELNLSSLELGDSALYFCASSVRLADYNEQFFGPGTRLTVL.

The V gene is TRBV7-9, the J gene TRBJ2-3; 10 positions match TRBD2. The length of the CDR3 is 16 residues. Germline CDR1 and CDR2: SEHNR and FQNEAQ (reference sequence). V gave up 5 bases and J gave up 1 base; unmatched junction bases: 6. CDR3 in DNA: TGTGCCAGCAGCGAACTAGCGGGGATTCGCACAGATACGCAGTATTTT. Its translation: CASSELAGIRTDTQYF.

V is TRBV19 and J is TRBJ1-2; 7 bases agree with TRBD1. Trimming at V came to 9 bases and at J to 3 bases, leaving 4 bases not matched to a gene. The CDR3 runs to 12 residues. Per germline, CDR1 LNHDA and CDR2 SQIVND (reference sequence). Written as DNA, the CDR3 is TGTGCCAGCAGGGGGGTGGACTATGGCTACACCTTC. Protein product: CASRGVDYGYTF.

V usage is TRBV30 and J usage is TRBJ2-1; 8 nucleotides agree with TRBD2. There are 11 residues in the CDR3. Germline V gene lookup returns CDR1 GTSNPN and CDR2 SVGIG (reference sequence). V was pared by 3 bases and J by 11 bases, with 3 bases of the junction left unmatched. CDR3 residues: CAWRSGGKQFF. For the CDR3, the DNA is TGTGCCTGGAGAAGCGGGGGCAAGCAGTTCTTC.

V is TRBV29-1 and J is TRBJ2-7; 10 bases agree with TRBD2. Trimming removed 3 bases from V and 5 bases from J; junction bases left unmatched: 19. Per the germline V gene, CDR1 is SQVTM and CDR2 is ANQGSEA. CDR3 length: 18 residues. The CDR3 nucleotides read TGCAGCGTTGATATCGGTAGTCGGCTAGCGGGAGTTAACCACGAGCAGTACTTC. The encoded protein is CSVDIGSRLAGVNHEQYF.

The rearrangement uses TRBV6-1 and TRBJ2-1, with unresolved D. The germline CDR1 and CDR2 sequences are MNHNS and SASEGT. V shed 1 base and J shed 10 bases, with 17 bases lying between them. The CDR3 runs 15 residues. CDR3 in amino acids: CASSEEEYPTREQFF. CDR3 coding DNA: TGTGCCAGCAGTGAAGAGGAATACCCTACGAGGGAGCAGTTCTTC.

This chain joins TRBV27 and TRBJ2-1; TRBD1 agrees at 8 bases. The CDR3 is 17 residues long. Germline CDR1 is MNHEY and CDR2 is SMNVEV (reference sequence). V dropped 5 bases and J dropped 7; count of bases not matched to a gene: 16. DNA of the CDR3: TGTGCCAGCAGTACTCCAGTGGCGGCAGGGGGCCCGAATGAGCAGTTCTTC. Residues: CASSTPVAAGGPNEQFF.

The V gene is TRBV5-8, the J gene TRBJ2-7, with 9 bases that match TRBD1. The CDR3 has 14 amino acids. Germline CDR1 and CDR2: SGHTS and YDEGEE. The ends lost 4 bases at V and 6 bases at J; junction bases unmatched: 8. This CDR3 reads CASSIRVTGGEQYF. The DNA of the CDR3 is TGTGCCAGCAGCATACGAGTGACAGGGGGCGAGCAGTACTTC.

The chain combines TRBV5-1 with TRBJ1-4, with 9 bases aligning to TRBD1. This CDR3 contains 18 residues. V gave up 4 bases and J gave up 6 bases; unmatched junction bases: 16. CDR1 and CDR2 (germline): SGHRS, YFSETQ. The chain's CDR3 is CASSPGHEDRGFHEKLFF. In nucleotides, the CDR3 is TGCGCCAGCAGCCCCGGACATGAAGACAGGGGGTTTCATGAAAAACTGTTTTTT.

The chain joins TRBV11-2 to TRBJ1-1; possible D gene TRBD1, 5 bases. The CDR3 contains 15 residues. Germline V gene data show CDR1 as SGHAT and CDR2 as FQNNGV. Trimming pared 0 bases from V and 5 bases from J, leaving 13 bases between. The CDR3 here is CASSLEPGWRTEAFF. CDR3 nucleotides: TGTGCCAGCAGCTTAGAGCCAGGGTGGCGAACTGAAGCTTTCTTT.

The chain joins TRBV9 to TRBJ2-5; 7 bases are a match to TRBD2. CDR1 SGDLS and CDR2 YYNGEE come from the germline V gene. CDR3 length equals 15 residues. The V and J ends lost 0 bases and 4 bases, in that order; junction bases with no gene match: 6. Written as DNA, the CDR3 is TGTGCCAGCAGCGTAGGCCTAGGGAGGGGAGAGACCCAGTACTTC. Its translation is CASSVGLGRGETQYF.